This T cell receptor (beta chain) was recovered during a study of a mutant IDH1 vaccine in newly diagnosed glioma. Study context: Vaccination of patients was performed eight times, in weeks 1, 3, 5, 7, 11, 15, 19 and 23. Earlier care involved radiotherapy, temozolomide, or both, and the majority received both.

The trim removed 1 base at V and 1 base at J, leaving 6 bases unmatched. This CDR3 contains 17 residues. Germline V CDR1 and CDR2: LGHNA, YSLEER. Generated by immunoSEQ multiplex PCR, the TCRdb table keeps only in-frame clones and is missing some. This sample carries tens of thousands of clones, about 75% of them seen once, and the ten largest clones take less than 6.5%. This clone appeared a few times. Its target is not known. Regarding time point: week 23, last vaccination. A single vaccine dose contained 300 ug of mutant IDH1 20-mer peptide, and topical imiquimod was used with it. The rearrangement links TRBV4-3 to TRBJ1-3; 8 positions agree with TRBD1. Specimen: PBMCs, collected from a glioma patient whose treatment included an IDH1 peptide vaccine. This TCR was recovered from a man between 45 and 60 years old with glioma. Here the CDR3 reads CASSQATGTGSGNTIYF. DNA of the CDR3: TGCGCCAGCAGCCAAGCCACAGGGACAGGATCTGGAAACACCATATATTTT.